This TCR beta chain was obtained from a study of blood T cell repertoires in COVID-19. Overall study context: T cells, B-cell-depleted T cells, or PBMCs supplied cDNA or gDNA.

Trimming cost V 0 bases and J 2 bases, with 10 bases left between them. This CDR3 contains 15 residues. The V gene's germline CDR1 is SGHRS and CDR2 YFSETQ. Generated by immunoSEQ multiplex PCR, the TCRdb table keeps only in-frame clones and is missing some. The sample yields some 320,000 clones, roughly nine tenths seen once. The source material was PBMCs or T cells enriched from blood (not recorded which). This clonotype was obtained from a man between 60 and 75 years old who had recovered from COVID-19. The chain has TRBV5-1 and TRBJ2-3; D is unclear. The CDR3 sequence: CASSLGGTVTDTQYF. Here the CDR3 DNA reads TGCGCCAGCAGCTTGGGCGGCACCGTCACAGATACGCAGTATTTT.